In its sample, the clone carrying this TCR beta chain was seen once. Its cognate antigen is unknown. Cells designated naive CD8 were CD45RO-negative and were positively selected for CCR7, with terminally differentiated effector memory CD45RA+ cells excluded. Each of the donors was a healthy adult who was HIV-negative and had not had a recent acute infection or vaccination. This specimen belongs to a study of shared clonotypes between healthy human individuals. Study-wide background: A few men and a couple of women, aged 18 to 49, were donors. Three plates were used per donor for CD4 naive, three for CD4 memory, two for CD8 naive and one for CD8 memory. Overall study results and limits: Shared clonotypes across all four donors exceeded non-shared ones in generation probability.

The CDR3 sequence is 13 residues long. V gave up 4 bases and J gave up 5 bases, with 8 bases separating them. Germline values: CDR1 MGHRA, CDR2 YSYEKL. The data were produced by immunoSEQ multiplex PCR, yet TCRdb's version contains in-frame clones alone and is incomplete. The table shows 800,000 or so clones, with 96% occurring only once. The chain employs TRBV4-1 and TRBJ1-4; possible D gene TRBD1, 6 bases. The sequenced sample consisted of naive CD8+ T cells sorted from blood. The TCR was taken from a man between 25 and 39 years old in good health. The CDR3 sequence: CASSPGTNEKLFF. In DNA form, the CDR3 reads TGCGCCAGCAGCCCGGGGACAAATGAAAAACTGTTTTTT.